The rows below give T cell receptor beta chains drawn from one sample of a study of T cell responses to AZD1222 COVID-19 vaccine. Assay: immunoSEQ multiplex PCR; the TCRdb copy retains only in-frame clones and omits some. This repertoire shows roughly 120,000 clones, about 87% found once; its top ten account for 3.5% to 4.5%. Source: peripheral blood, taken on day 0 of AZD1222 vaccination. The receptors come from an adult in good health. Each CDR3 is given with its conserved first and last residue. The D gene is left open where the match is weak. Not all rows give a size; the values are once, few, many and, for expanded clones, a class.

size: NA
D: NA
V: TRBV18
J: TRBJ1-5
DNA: TGTGCCAGCTCACCCGGACAGCCTGGGGGGCCCCAGCATTTT
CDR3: CASSPGQPGGPQHF

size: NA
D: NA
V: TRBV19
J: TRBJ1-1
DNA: TGTGCCAGTAGTGGCTCGGGAGGCCGCATGAACACTGAAGCTTTCTTT
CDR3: CASSGSGGRMNTEAFF

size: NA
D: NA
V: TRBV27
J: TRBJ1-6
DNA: TGTGCCAGCAGTTTACTGGGGGCAAGATATAATTCACCCCTCCACTTT
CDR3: CASSLLGARYNSPLHF

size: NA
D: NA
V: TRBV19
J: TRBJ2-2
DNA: TGTGCCAGTAGTCCCTCATTCGTCCCCACCGGGGAGCTGTTTTTT
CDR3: CASSPSFVPTGELFF

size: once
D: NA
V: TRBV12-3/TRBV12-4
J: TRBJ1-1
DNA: TGTGCCAGCATTTCCCTATTGGGCACTTCAGCTTTCTTT
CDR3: CASISLLGTSAFF

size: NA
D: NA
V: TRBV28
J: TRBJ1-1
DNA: TGTGCCAGCAGTTTCGACGGGACTCAGAGTGAAGCTTTCTTT
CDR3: CASSFDGTQSEAFF

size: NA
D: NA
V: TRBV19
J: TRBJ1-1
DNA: TGTGCCAGTAGTATAGATCTTAGGACAGTGAACACTGAAGCTTTCTTT
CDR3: CASSIDLRTVNTEAFF

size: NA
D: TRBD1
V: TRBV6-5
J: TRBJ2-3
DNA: TGTGCCAGCAGGGGGATGGACAGGGGCACAGATACGCAGTATTTT
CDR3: CASRGMDRGTDTQYF

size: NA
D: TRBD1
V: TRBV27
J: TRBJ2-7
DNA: TGTGCCAGCAGAAAGAACCGGGACAGGGTACACGAGCAGTACTTC
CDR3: CASRKNRDRVHEQYF

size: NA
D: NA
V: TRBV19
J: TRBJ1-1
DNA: TGTGCCAGTAGTATAACCCCGACGATTAACACTGAAGCTTTCTTT
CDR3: CASSITPTINTEAFF

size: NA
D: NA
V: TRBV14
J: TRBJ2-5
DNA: TGTGCCAGCAGCCGCAGGGGAGGCGTCCAAGAGACCCAGTACTTC
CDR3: CASSRRGGVQETQYF

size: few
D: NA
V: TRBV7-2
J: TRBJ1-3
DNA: TGTGCCAGCAGCTTAAGTTCGGGGCGGACAGCATCTGGAAACACCATATATTTT
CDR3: CASSLSSGRTASGNTIYF

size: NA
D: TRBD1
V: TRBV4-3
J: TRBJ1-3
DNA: TGCGCCAGCAGCCAAAATCCCTCCGGACAGGGCGGAAACACCATATATTTT
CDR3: CASSQNPSGQGGNTIYF

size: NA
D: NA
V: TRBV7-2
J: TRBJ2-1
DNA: TGTGCCAGCAGCCTTGGGACGGCCTACAATGAGCAGTTCTTC
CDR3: CASSLGTAYNEQFF

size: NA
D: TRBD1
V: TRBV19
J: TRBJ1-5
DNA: TGTGCCAGCGCCCTCAGGGGGGAGCATCAGCCCCAGCATTTT
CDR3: CASALRGEHQPQHF

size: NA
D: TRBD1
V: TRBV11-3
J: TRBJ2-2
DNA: TGTGCCAGCAGCAACCCCCCGGACAGGGGGGGCACCGGGGAGCTGTTTTTT
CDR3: CASSNPPDRGGTGELFF

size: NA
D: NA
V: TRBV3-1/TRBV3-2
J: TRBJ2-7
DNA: TGTGCCAGCAGCCTGGGAAGGGCCTACGAGCAGTACTTC
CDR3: CASSLGRAYEQYF

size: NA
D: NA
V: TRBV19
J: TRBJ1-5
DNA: TGTGCCAGTAGTATAGATCATTTGGGACGCAATCAGCCCCAGCATTTT
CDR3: CASSIDHLGRNQPQHF

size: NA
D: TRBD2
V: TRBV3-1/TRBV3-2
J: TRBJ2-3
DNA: TGTGCCAGCAGCCCACGGGGGGGTAGAGATACGCAGTATTTT
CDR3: CASSPRGGRDTQYF

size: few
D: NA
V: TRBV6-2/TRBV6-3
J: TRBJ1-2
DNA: TGTGCCAGCAGTTACTCGGAGAGGAACTATGGCTACACCTTC
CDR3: CASSYSERNYGYTF

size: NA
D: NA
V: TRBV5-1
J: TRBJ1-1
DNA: TGCGCCAGCAGCCCTGGGGGTGGTTTGGCTTTCTTT
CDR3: CASSPGGGLAFF

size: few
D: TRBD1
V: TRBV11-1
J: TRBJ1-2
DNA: TGTGCCAGCAGCTCACTTACGGGACAGGGGAACTATGGCTACACCTTC
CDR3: CASSSLTGQGNYGYTF

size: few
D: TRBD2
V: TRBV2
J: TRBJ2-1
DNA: TGTGCCAGCAGTGCGGCTCTAGCGGGTAATGAGCAGTTCTTC
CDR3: CASSAALAGNEQFF

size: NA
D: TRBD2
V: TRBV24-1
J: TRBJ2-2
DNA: TGTGCCACCAGTGCCCCCCTGGGACGGGAGGGCCGGGTCGGGGAGCTGTTTTTT
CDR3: CATSAPLGREGRVGELFF

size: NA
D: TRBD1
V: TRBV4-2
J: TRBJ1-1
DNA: TGTGCCAGCAGCCAAACACAGGGGATGTACACTGAAGCTTTCTTT
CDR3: CASSQTQGMYTEAFF

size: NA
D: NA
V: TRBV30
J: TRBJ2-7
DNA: TGTGCCTGGAGTTCTGAAGCCCGTCACGAGCAGTACTTC
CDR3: CAWSSEARHEQYF

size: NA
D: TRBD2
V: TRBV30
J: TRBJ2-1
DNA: TGTGCCTGGAGCGGGAGGGTGGACAATGAGCAGTTCTTC
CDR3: CAWSGRVDNEQFF

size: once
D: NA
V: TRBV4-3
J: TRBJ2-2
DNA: TGCGCCAGCAGCCAAGATTTGAGGGTCACCGGGGAGCTGTTTTTT
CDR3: CASSQDLRVTGELFF

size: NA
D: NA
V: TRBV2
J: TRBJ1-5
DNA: TGTGCCAGCAGTGGTGGGACGGTTAGCAATCAGCCCCAGCATTTT
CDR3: CASSGGTVSNQPQHF

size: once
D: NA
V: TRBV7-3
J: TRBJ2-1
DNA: TGTGCCAGCAGCTTAAATCCGGGGGCCACCTTGGGGGAGCAGTTCTTC
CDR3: CASSLNPGATLGEQFF

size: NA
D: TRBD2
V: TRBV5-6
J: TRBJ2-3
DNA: TGTGCCAGCAGCAGCGGGGCGGATACGCAGTATTTT
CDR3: CASSSGADTQYF

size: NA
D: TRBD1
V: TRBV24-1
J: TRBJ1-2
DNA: TGTGCCACCAGTACAGGACAGGGGGCTCACTATGGCTACACCTTC
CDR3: CATSTGQGAHYGYTF

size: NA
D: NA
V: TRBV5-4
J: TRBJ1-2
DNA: TGTGCCAGCAGCGATCCCCTCTATGGCTACACCTTC
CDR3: CASSDPLYGYTF

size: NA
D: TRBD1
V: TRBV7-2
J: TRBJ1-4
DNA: TGTGCCAGCAGCTGGGACAGATCTAATGAAAAACTGTTTTTT
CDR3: CASSWDRSNEKLFF

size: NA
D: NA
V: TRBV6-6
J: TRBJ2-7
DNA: TGTGCCAGCAGTTACACCGACCCGGGGCTAATCTACGAGCAGTACTTC
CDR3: CASSYTDPGLIYEQYF

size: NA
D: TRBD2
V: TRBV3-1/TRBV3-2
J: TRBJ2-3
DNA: TGTGCCAGCAGCCCAGCGGGGGTGAGCACAGATACGCAGTATTTT
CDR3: CASSPAGVSTDTQYF

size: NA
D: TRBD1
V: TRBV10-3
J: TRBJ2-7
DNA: TGTGCCACCACGGACAGGGGTAGCTACGAGCAGTACTTC
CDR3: CATTDRGSYEQYF

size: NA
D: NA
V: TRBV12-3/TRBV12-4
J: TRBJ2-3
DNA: TGTGCCAGCAGTTTATTCTCGCGGGATACGCAGTATTTT
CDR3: CASSLFSRDTQYF

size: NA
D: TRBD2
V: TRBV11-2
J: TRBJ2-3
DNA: TGTGCCAGCAGCTTAGGCGGGAGAGTTCCAGATACGCAGTATTTT
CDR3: CASSLGGRVPDTQYF

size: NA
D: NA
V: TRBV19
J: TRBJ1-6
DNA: TGTGCCAGTAGTATCGGGCCTACAGGGCTGTCACCCCTCCACTTT
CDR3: CASSIGPTGLSPLHF

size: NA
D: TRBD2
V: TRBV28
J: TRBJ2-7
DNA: TGTGCCAGCAGGGGCGGGGGGGCCTCCTACGAGCAGTACTTC
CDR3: CASRGGGASYEQYF

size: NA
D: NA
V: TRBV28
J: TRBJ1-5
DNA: TGTGCCAGCAGTTTTCAATCCCGCGGCCTACAGCCCCAGCATTTT
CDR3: CASSFQSRGLQPQHF

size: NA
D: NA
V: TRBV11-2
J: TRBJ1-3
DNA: TGTGCCAGCAGCTTAACCGACACCTCTGGAAACACCATATATTTT
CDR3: CASSLTDTSGNTIYF

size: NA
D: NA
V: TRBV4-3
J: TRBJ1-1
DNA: TGCGCCAGCAGCCAAGATTTCGGACAGCTGAACACTGAAGCTTTCTTT
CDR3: CASSQDFGQLNTEAFF

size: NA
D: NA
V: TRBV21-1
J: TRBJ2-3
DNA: TGTGCCAGGTGGAGGGGCTGCTGGGTTACGCAGTATTTT
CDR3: CARWRGCWVTQYF

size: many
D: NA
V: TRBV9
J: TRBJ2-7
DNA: TGTGCCAGCAGCGTAGATCCGGGGGCCATGGCTGGCCGCTACGAGCAGTACTTC
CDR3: CASSVDPGAMAGRYEQYF

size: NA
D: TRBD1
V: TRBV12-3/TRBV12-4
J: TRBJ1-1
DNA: TGTGCCAGTTCAGGGGGACGGAACACTGAAGCTTTCTTT
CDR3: CASSGGRNTEAFF

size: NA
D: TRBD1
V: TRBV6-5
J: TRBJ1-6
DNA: TGTGCCAGCAGTTACCGGGACAGGGGATATTCACCCCTCCACTTT
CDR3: CASSYRDRGYSPLHF

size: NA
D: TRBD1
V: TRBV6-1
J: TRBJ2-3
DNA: TGTGCCAGCAGCGAAAGGTGGACAGGGGGCACAGATACGCAGTATTTT
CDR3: CASSERWTGGTDTQYF

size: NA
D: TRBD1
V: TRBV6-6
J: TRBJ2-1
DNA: TGTGCCAGCAGTTCAGGACAGGGACCTTACAATGAGCAGTTCTTC
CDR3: CASSSGQGPYNEQFF

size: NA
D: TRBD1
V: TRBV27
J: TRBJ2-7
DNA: TGTGCCAGCAGTTTCCTGCCGGACAGGGGGCGCGACGAGCAGTACTTC
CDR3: CASSFLPDRGRDEQYF

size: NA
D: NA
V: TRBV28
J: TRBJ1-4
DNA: TGTGCCAGCAGTTCCCCGATGGGGGCTAATGAAAAACTGTTTTTT
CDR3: CASSSPMGANEKLFF

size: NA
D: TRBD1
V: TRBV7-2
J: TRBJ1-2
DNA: TGTGCCAGCAGCTTAGGCGGGACAGCAAGTCGTGGCTACACCTTC
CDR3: CASSLGGTASRGYTF

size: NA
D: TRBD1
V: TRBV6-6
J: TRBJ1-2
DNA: TGTGCCAGCAGTTATGCCGGGACAGGGAACTATGGCTACACCTTC
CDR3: CASSYAGTGNYGYTF

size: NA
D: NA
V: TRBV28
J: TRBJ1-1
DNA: TGTGCCAGCACCCCCGGTGGGAGGACTGAAGCTTTCTTT
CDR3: CASTPGGRTEAFF